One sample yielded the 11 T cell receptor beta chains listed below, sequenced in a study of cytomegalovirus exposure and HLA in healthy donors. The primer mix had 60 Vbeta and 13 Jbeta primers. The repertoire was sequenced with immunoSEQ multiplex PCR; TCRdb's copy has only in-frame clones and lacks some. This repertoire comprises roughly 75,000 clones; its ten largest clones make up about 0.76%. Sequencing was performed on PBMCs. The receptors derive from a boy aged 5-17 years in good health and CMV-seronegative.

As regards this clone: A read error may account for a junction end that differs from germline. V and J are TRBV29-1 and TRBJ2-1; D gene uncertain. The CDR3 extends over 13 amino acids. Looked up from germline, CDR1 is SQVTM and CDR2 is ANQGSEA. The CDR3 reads CSVGLDSDNEQFF. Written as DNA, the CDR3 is TGCAGCGTTGGACTTGACTCCGACAATGAGCAGTTCTTC.

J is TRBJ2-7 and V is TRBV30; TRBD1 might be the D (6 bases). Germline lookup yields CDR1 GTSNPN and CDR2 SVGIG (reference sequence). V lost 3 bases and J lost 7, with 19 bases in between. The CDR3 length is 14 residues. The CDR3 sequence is CAWRAGVTTGEQYF. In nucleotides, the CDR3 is TGTGCCTGGAGGGCAGGGGTAACCACGGGGGAGCAGTACTTC.

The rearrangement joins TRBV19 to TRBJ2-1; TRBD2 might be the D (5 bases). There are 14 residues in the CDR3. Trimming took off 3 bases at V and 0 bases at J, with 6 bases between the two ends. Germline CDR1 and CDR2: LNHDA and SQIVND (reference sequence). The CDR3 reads CASSMEDSYNEQFF. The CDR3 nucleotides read TGTGCCAGTAGTATGGAGGACTCCTACAATGAGCAGTTCTTC.

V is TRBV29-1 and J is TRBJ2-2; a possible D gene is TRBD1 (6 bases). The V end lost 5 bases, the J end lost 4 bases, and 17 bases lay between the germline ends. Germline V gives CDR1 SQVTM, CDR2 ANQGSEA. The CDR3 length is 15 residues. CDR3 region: CSVQLQGIGTGELFF. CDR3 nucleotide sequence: TGCAGCGTTCAGTTACAGGGAATTGGCACCGGGGAGCTGTTTTTT.

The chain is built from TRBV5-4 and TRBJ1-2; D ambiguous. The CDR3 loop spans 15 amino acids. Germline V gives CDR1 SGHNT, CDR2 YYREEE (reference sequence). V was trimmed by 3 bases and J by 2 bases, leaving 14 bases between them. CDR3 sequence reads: CASSSAVSRNYGYTF. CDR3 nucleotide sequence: TGTGCCAGCAGCTCGGCAGTGTCCAGGAACTATGGCTACACCTTC.

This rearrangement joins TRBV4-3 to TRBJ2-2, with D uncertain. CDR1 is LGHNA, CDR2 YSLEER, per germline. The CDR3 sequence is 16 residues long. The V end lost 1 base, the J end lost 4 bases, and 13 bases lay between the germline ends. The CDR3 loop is CASSQVLWSITGELFF. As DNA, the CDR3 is TGCGCCAGCAGCCAAGTGTTGTGGTCTATCACCGGGGAGCTGTTTTTT.

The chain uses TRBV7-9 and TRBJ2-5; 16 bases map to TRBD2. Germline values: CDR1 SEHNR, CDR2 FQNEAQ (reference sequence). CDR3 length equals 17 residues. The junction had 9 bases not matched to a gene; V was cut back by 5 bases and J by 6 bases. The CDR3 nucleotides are TGTGCCAGCAGCGAGGGACTAGCGGGAGGGTTCGGGCAGACCCAGTACTTC. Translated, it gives CASSEGLAGGFGQTQYF.

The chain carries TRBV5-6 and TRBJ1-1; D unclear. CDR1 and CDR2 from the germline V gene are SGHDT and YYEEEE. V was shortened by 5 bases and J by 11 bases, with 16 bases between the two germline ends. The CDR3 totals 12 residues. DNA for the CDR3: TGTGCCAGCAGTCTTACTGAGAGTATGGCTTTCTTT. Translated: CASSLTESMAFF. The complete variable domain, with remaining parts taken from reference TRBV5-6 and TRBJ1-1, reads DAGVTQSPTHLIKTRGQQVTLRCSPKSGHDTVSWYQQALGQGPQFIFQYYEEEERQRGNFPDRFSGHQFPNYSSELNVNALLLGDSALYLCASSLTESMAFFGQGTRLTVV.

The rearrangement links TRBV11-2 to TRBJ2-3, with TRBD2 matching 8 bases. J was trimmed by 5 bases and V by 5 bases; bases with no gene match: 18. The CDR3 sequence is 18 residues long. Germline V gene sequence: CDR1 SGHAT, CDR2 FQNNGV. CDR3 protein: CASSLWAGGATGLDTQYF. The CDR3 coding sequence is TGTGCCAGCAGCCTTTGGGCGGGGGGAGCAACGGGGCTAGATACGCAGTATTTT.

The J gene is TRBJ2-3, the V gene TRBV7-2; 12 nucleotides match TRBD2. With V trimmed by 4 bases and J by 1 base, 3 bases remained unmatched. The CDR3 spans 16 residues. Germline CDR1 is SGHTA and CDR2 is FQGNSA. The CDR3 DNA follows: TGTGCCAGCAGCTACCGACTAGCGGGGGGCACAGATACGCAGTATTTT. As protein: CASSYRLAGGTDTQYF.

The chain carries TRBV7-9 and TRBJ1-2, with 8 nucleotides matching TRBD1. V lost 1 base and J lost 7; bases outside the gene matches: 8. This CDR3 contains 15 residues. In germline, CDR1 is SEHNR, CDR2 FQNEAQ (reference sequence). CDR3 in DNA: TGTGCCAGCAGCTTAGAACGGACAGGGCACGGTGGCTACACCTTC. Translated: CASSLERTGHGGYTF.